This T cell receptor beta chain was identified in a study of control samples from healthy donors and cancer patients. Clones were sequenced by immunoSEQ multiplex PCR, and TCRdb holds only the in-frame ones, with some missing. The sample includes 150,000 to 200,000 clones, roughly nine tenths of them seen just once. The count of this clone is one. Germline CDR1 and CDR2: WSHSY and SAAADI. The CDR3 covers 13 residues. Trimming took 1 base from V and 1 from J, leaving 4 bases between them. This TCR derives from a man aged 30-40 years in good health. The rearrangement uses TRBV10-2 and TRBJ1-1, with D unresolved. Material for sequencing was blood. This CDR3 is CASSEFGNTEAFF. The CDR3 DNA is TGCGCCAGCAGTGAGTTTGGGAACACTGAAGCTTTCTTT.